This T cell receptor (beta chain) came from a study of identical twins. Study-level points and caveats: Fewer insertions characterized abundant cord blood beta clonotypes, whereas memory repertoires showed none.

With regard to this clonotype: Its matching antigen is unknown.

One entry per CDR3 protein results from TCRdb running MiXCR on the 5' RACE reads. This sample has roughly 770,000 distinct CDR3 sequences, with roughly 18% found just once. The same data also contributed to another study, on T cells expressing NK-cell markers.

The sample comprised PBMCs. The TCR originated in a woman aged 18-29 years in good health.

The CDR3 coding sequence is TGTGCCAGCAGTTCTAGCGGGGGAGGAAAGACCCAGTACTTC. It is translated as CASSSSGGGKTQYF. The chain combines TRBV12-3 or TRBV12-4 with TRBJ2-5; 10 bases agree with TRBD2. After removal of 4 bases from V and 6 bases from J, the junction contained 5 bases not matched to a gene. This CDR3 has 14 residues.